The clone carrying this T cell receptor (beta chain) was seen ten or more times. The data were obtained in a study of T cells in Graves' hyperthyroidism and ophthalmopathy. The TCR beta CDR3 regions underwent amplification using RNA transcripts as the source. A first-round RT-PCR of the TCR CDR3 used the HTBI primer set. MiXCR, applied by TCRdb to the multiplex PCR reads, yields one record per CDR3 protein. The sample has hundreds of thousands of distinct CDR3 sequences, roughly 15% seen once; the top ten hold approximately 14%. The V and J ends lost 1 base and 0 bases, in that order; junction bases with no gene match: 6. This CDR3 region has 16 residues. CDR1 is SGHVS, CDR2 FQNEAQ, per germline.

The rearrangement joins TRBV7-8 to TRBJ2-7; 7 nucleotides align to TRBD2. The origin of this receptor is a woman aged 40 to 55 with Graves' hyperthyroidism. The sequenced sample consisted of blood. Here the CDR3 reads CASSLEPAGSSYEQYF. The CDR3 nucleotides are TGTGCCAGCAGCTTAGAACCAGCGGGGAGCTCCTACGAGCAGTACTTC.